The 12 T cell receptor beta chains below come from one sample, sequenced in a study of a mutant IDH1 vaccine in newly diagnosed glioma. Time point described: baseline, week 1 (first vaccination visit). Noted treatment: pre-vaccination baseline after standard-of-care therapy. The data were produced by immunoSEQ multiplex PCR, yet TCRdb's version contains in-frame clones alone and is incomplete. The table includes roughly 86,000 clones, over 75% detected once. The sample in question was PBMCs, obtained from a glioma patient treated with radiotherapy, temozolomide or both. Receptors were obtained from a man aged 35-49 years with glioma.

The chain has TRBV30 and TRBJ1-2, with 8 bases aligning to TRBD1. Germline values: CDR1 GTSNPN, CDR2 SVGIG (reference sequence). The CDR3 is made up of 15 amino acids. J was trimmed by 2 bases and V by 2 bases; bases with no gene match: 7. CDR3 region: CAWSLRGLGNYGYTF. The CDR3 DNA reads TGTGCCTGGAGTCTCAGGGGGCTGGGAAACTATGGCTACACCTTC.

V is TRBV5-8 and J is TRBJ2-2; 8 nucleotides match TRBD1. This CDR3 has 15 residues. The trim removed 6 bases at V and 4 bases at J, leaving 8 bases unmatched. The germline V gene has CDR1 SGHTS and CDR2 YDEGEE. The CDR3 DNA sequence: TGTGCCAGCACCTTACCGGGACAGGCCACCGGGGAGCTGTTTTTT. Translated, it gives CASTLPGQATGELFF.

The CDR3 bases are TGTGCCAGCTCATCTAGGGGCCTAGACCATGGCTACACCTTC. Amino acids: CASSSRGLDHGYTF. The chain has TRBV18 and TRBJ1-2; weak D call: TRBD1 (5 bases). The CDR3 is 14 residues long. Germline assignment: CDR1 KGHSH and CDR2 LQKENI. Between the trimmed V and J ends, which lost 5 bases and 6 bases, there was a span of 16 bases.

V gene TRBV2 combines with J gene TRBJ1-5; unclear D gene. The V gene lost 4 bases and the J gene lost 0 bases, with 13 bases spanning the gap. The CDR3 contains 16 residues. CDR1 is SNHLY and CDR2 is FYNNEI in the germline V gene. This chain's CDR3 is CASSGPTVNSNQPQHF. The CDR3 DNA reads TGTGCCAGCAGTGGGCCCACAGTCAATAGCAATCAGCCCCAGCATTTT.

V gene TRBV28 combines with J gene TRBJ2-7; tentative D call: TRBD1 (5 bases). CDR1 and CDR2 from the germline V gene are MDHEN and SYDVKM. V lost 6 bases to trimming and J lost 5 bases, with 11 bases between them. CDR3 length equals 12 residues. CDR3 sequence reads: CASRGRAHEQYF. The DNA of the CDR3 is TGTGCCAGCAGAGGCAGGGCCCACGAGCAGTACTTC.

The CDR3 sequence is CASSVVGGVVTGELFF. The CDR3, as DNA: TGTGCCAGCAGCGTAGTGGGAGGGGTTGTTACCGGGGAGCTGTTTTTT. This sequence joins TRBV9 and TRBJ2-2, with 7 positions matching TRBD2. V was pared by 0 bases and J by 5 bases, with 7 bases of the junction left unmatched. The CDR3 is made up of 16 amino acids. Germline V gene lookup returns CDR1 SGDLS and CDR2 YYNGEE.

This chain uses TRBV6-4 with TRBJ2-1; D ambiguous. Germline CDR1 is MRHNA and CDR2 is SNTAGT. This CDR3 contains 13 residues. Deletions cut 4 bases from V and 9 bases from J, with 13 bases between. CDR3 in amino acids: CASSGEIVGEQFF. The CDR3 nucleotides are TGTGCCAGCAGTGGCGAGATAGTCGGTGAGCAGTTCTTC.

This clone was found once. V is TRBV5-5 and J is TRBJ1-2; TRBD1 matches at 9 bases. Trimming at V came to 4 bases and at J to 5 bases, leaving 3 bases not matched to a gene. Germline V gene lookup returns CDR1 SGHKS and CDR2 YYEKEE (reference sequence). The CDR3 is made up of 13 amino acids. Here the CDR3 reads CASSGGTGYGYTF. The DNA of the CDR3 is TGTGCCAGCAGCGGAGGGACAGGGTATGGCTACACCTTC.

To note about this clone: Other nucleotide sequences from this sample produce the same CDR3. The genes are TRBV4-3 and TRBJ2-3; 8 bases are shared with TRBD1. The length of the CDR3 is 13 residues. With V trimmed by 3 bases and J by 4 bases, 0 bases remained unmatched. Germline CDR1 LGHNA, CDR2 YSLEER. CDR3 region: CASSHRGPDTQYF. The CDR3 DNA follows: TGCGCCAGCAGCCACAGGGGGCCAGATACGCAGTATTTT.

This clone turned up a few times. CDR3 in DNA: TGTGCCAGCAGCTTAGGGGCGACCCAGCCCCAGCATTTT. It is translated as CASSLGATQPQHF. The chain is built from TRBV7-9 and TRBJ1-5, with D hard to call. CDR1 is SEHNR, CDR2 FQNEAQ, per germline (reference sequence). CDR3 length: 13 amino acids. V was pared by 1 base and J by 7 bases, with 8 bases between.

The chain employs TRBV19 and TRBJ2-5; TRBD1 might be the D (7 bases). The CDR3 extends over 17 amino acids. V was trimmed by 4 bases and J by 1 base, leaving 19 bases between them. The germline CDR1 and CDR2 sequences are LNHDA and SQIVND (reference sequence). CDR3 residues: CASSTARGAATQETQYF. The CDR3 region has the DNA TGTGCCAGTAGTACGGCCAGGGGGGCGGCCACCCAAGAGACCCAGTACTTC.

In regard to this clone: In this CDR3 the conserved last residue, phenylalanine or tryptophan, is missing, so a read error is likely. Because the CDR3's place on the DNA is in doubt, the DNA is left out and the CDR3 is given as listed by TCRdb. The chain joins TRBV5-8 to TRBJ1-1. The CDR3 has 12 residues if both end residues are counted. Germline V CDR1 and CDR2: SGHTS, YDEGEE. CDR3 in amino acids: CASSPRPSGGLG.